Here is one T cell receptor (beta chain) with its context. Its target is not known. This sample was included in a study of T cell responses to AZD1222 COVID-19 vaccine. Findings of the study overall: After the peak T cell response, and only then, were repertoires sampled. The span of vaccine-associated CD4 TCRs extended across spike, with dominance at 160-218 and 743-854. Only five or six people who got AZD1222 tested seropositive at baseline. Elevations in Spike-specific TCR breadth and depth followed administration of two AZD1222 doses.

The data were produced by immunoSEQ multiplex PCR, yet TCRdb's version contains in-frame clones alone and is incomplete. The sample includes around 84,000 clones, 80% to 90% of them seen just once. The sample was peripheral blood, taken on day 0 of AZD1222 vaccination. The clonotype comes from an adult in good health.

The DNA of the CDR3 is TGTGCCAGCAGTTTGTATTCACAGGGCAGCGGTCCGAACAATGAGCAGTTCTTC. Translated: CASSLYSQGSGPNNEQFF. The rearrangement links TRBV6-2 or TRBV6-3 to TRBJ2-1, with a weak D call TRBD1 (6 bases). The CDR3 runs 18 residues. Germline V lookup: CDR1 MNHEY, CDR2 SVGEGT. V was pared by 4 bases and J by 5 bases, with 24 bases between.